A selection of T cell receptor beta chains follows, all from one sample in a study of shared clonotypes between healthy human individuals. Assay used: immunoSEQ multiplex PCR; TCRdb lists only in-frame clones, some missing. The sample records about 1.4 million clones, approximately 96% being singletons. The sample was naive CD4+ T cells sorted from blood. Receptor source: a man aged 30 to 45 in good health. CDR3s include the opening cysteine and the closing phenylalanine or tryptophan. D genes are given only for firm matches. Expanded clones get a size class; other rows say once, few or many, or leave the size out.

D gene	V gene	clone size	J gene	CDR3 protein	CDR3 DNA
.	TRBV9	.	TRBJ2-3	CASSFGGVGTDTQYF	TGTGCCAGCAGCTTCGGAGGAGTGGGCACAGATACGCAGTATTTT
TRBD2	TRBV5-1	.	TRBJ2-1	CASRFSGTYNEQFF	TGCGCCAGCAGATTTAGCGGGACCTACAATGAGCAGTTCTTC
.	TRBV28	.	TRBJ2-1	CASSPLRAAGKNEQFF	TGTGCCAGCAGCCCCCTACGGGCGGCAGGGAAGAATGAGCAGTTCTTC
.	TRBV2	.	TRBJ2-1	CASIRGNEQFF	TGTGCCAGCATCAGGGGCAATGAGCAGTTCTTC
.	TRBV6-1	.	TRBJ2-3	CASSEGRVNTDTQYF	TGTGCCAGCAGTGAGGGGCGGGTGAACACAGATACGCAGTATTTT
TRBD1	TRBV9	.	TRBJ2-5	CASSVFDRAETQYF	TGTGCCAGCAGCGTATTCGACAGGGCGGAGACCCAGTACTTC
TRBD2	TRBV5-6	.	TRBJ2-7	CASSFRGLAAYEQYF	TGTGCCAGCAGCTTCAGAGGACTAGCGGCTTACGAGCAGTACTTC
.	TRBV6-5	.	TRBJ2-4	CASRSRGSKNIQYF	TGTGCCAGCAGGTCGCGGGGTAGTAAAAACATTCAGTACTTC
.	TRBV29-1	.	TRBJ2-3	CSVEGLANTDTQYF	TGCAGCGTTGAAGGTCTAGCCAACACAGATACGCAGTATTTT
.	TRBV7-2	.	TRBJ2-1	CASSRGTRTEQFF	TGTGCCAGCAGCAGGGGTACACGGACTGAGCAGTTCTTC
TRBD1	TRBV5-6	.	TRBJ2-7	CASSKPSGTGGRYF	TGTGCCAGCAGCAAACCGTCGGGGACAGGGGGAAGGTACTTC
.	TRBV29-1	few	TRBJ1-2	CSVDKQGSGYTF	TGCAGCGTTGATAAGCAGGGCAGTGGCTACACCTTC
.	TRBV25-1	.	TRBJ1-3	CASSRDRDRGNTIYF	TGTGCCAGCAGTCGTGACCGAGATCGAGGAAACACCATATATTTT
.	TRBV6-6	.	TRBJ1-1	CASSYLDFSEAFF	TGTGCCAGCAGTTACCTTGATTTTTCCGAAGCTTTCTTT
.	TRBV11-2	once	TRBJ1-6	CASSENSPLHF	TGTGCCAGCAGCGAAAATTCACCCCTCCACTTT
TRBD1	TRBV14	.	TRBJ1-2	CASSQVGQTFDYGYTF	TGTGCCAGCAGCCAAGTGGGACAGACTTTCGACTATGGCTACACCTTC
.	TRBV19	few	TRBJ1-5	CASSIGGNQPQHF	TGTGCCAGTAGTATAGGCGGGAATCAGCCCCAGCATTTT
TRBD2	TRBV5-1	once	TRBJ2-1	CASTSDPLAGGNNEQFF	TGCGCCAGCACCTCAGACCCACTAGCGGGAGGGAACAATGAGCAGTTCTTC
.	TRBV28	.	TRBJ2-3	CASSFVVGSADTQYF	TGTGCCAGCAGTTTCGTCGTGGGCTCCGCAGATACGCAGTATTTT
.	TRBV14	once	TRBJ2-7	CASSPGGWEQYF	TGTGCCAGCAGCCCCGGGGGTTGGGAGCAGTACTTC
.	TRBV25-1	.	TRBJ1-4	CASTPSGGPNEKLFF	TGTGCCAGCACCCCCTCGGGGGGACCGAATGAAAAACTGTTTTTT
.	TRBV7-9	.	TRBJ1-4	CASSTGTLATNEKLFF	TGTGCCAGCAGCACCGGGACACTTGCAACTAATGAAAAACTGTTTTTT
TRBD2	TRBV9	.	TRBJ2-2	CASSVGTSGTGELFF	TGTGCCAGCAGCGTCGGGACTAGCGGGACCGGGGAGCTGTTTTTT
.	TRBV27	.	TRBJ2-1	CASSRGEGASNEQFF	TGTGCCAGCAGTCGCGGGGAGGGGGCTAGCAATGAGCAGTTCTTC
TRBD1	TRBV19	.	TRBJ1-2	CASSKRQGAEDYGYTF	TGTGCCAGTAGTAAGAGACAGGGGGCTGAGGACTATGGCTACACCTTC